The clone carrying this T cell receptor beta chain has just one count. Its target is unknown. One end of the junction varies from germline; a read error may be responsible. CDR3 size: 12 residues. CDR1 and CDR2 from the germline V gene are LNHDA and SQIVND (reference sequence). TCRdb re-derived calls from the PCR reads in MiXCR, one entry per CDR3 protein. The profile shows about 640,000 distinct CDR3 sequences, 20% of them singletons. This sample was included in a study of molecular identifiers for immune sequencing clone quantification. Study as a whole: Sequencing covered four of five parts into which replicate RNA from about 20,000 or 100,000 naive CD8 cells was split. Study-level findings and limits: With a barcode shared among identical TCR molecules, highly expanded clone sizes could be underestimated.

Sequencing used naive CD8+ T cells from blood, with Jurkat cell RNA spiked in. The subset was: FACS-sorted CD8+CD4-CCR7+CD45RA+ naive T cells. The V call is TRBV19, the J call TRBJ1-1; no definite D call. The receptor was isolated from a human donor in good health. Some libraries in this study had Jurkat cell RNA spiked in. This chain's CDR3 is CASSWMNAEAFF. Here the CDR3 DNA reads TGTGCCAGTAGCTGGATGAACGCTGAAGCTTTCTTT. Complete variable domain (other parts from reference TRBV19 and TRBJ1-1): DGGITQSPKYLFRKEGQNVTLSCEQNLNHDAMYWYRQDPGQGLRLIYYSQIVNDFQKGDIAEGYSVSREKKESFPLTVTSAQKNPTAFYLCASSWMNAEAFFGQGTRLTVV.